Only a few counts were recorded for the clone carrying this T cell receptor beta chain. Its antigen is unknown. Whole blood was used without fractionation, so all unsorted peripheral T cells were included. Enrolled donors were untreated HIV-infected adults about to begin antiretroviral therapy. V was shortened by 4 bases and J by 5 bases, with 14 bases between the two germline ends. CDR3 length: 15 residues. Per the germline V gene, CDR1 is SGHVS and CDR2 is FQNEAQ. The data stem from a study of HIV-infected patients and healthy controls. Across the whole study: CD4 counts in most of the 16 patients increased modestly yet significantly but stayed below normal.

Overall study findings and caveats: During therapy, HIV-associated CDR3s fell significantly in frequency, while CMV-associated CDR3s did not change significantly.

450 to 600 ng RNA was reverse transcribed with alpha and beta constant-region primers. Each of the alpha and beta chains got its own library through chain-specific third strand synthesis with indices. TCRdb fed the 5' RACE reads into MiXCR, producing one record per CDR3 protein. The sample holds 9,500 to 15,000 distinct CDR3 sequences, 9% to 9.5% seen once. This sample comprised blood, obtained before antiretroviral therapy. The source of this sequence is an adult with HIV infection. The donor label of this sample is uncertain. This chain connects TRBV7-8 to TRBJ1-4; D is perhaps TRBD1 (5 bases). CDR3 coding DNA: TGTGCCAGCAGCTCTACACTGGGGCGAAATGAAAAACTGTTTTTT. Amino acids: CASSSTLGRNEKLFF.